The sample holds one count of the clone carrying this T cell receptor beta chain. Its antigen is still unknown. The CDR3 extends over 15 amino acids. Germline V lookup: CDR1 WSHSY, CDR2 SAAADI. The V end lost 0 bases, the J end lost 4 bases, and 12 bases lay between the germline ends. The entry originates in a study of cytomegalovirus exposure and HLA in healthy donors. Study-wide results and caveats: It was about 150 TCR beta chains that were listed as cytomegalovirus-associated. Exclusion as indistinguishable affected some V segments, including TRBV6-2 and TRBV6-3.

This PCR relied on a set of 60 Vbeta primers and 13 Jbeta primers. Profiled with immunoSEQ multiplex PCR; TCRdb holds only in-frame clones, not every one. The sample lists 95,000 to 130,000 clones, 81% occurring once. V gene TRBV10-2 combines with J gene TRBJ1-2; no clear D. The receptor comes from a woman aged 25-40 years in good health and CMV-seronegative. The sequencing input was PBMCs. The chain's CDR3 is CASSESKIQFYGYTF. Here the CDR3 DNA reads TGCGCCAGCAGTGAGTCTAAGATACAGTTCTATGGCTACACCTTC.